The sequence of this T cell receptor (beta chain) was determined in a study of shared clonotypes between healthy human individuals. Whole-study findings and limits: Donors were few, which limited the genetic and exposure-history diversity represented. Naive CD4 clonotypes were shared across several donors at 4.5% to 6.5%.

Comment on this clone: Its antigen remains unidentified. This specimen includes other DNA sequences encoding the same CDR3.

CD8 cells regarded as naive lacked CD45RO, were positively chosen for CCR7, and omitted terminally differentiated effector memory CD45RA+ cells. Samples underwent the assay at deep level. The assay was immunoSEQ multiplex PCR, and TCRdb's table has in-frame clones only and misses some. The table includes around 2,100,000 clones, about 95% detected once. The sequencing input was naive CD8+ T cells sorted from blood. The sequence was obtained from a man between 18 and 35 years old in good health.

The CDR3 reads CASRAGSYEQYF. CDR3 DNA sequence: TGTGCCAGCAGGGCCGGATCCTACGAGCAGTACTTC. The chain is built from TRBV7-9 and TRBJ2-7; no clear D gene. The V gene's germline CDR1 is SEHNR and CDR2 FQNEAQ (reference sequence). Trimming removed 6 bases from V and 1 base from J, with 7 bases in between. The CDR3 extends over 12 amino acids.